The rows below give T cell receptor beta chains drawn from one sample of a study of blood T cell repertoires in COVID-19. Using immunoSEQ multiplex PCR, the repertoire was profiled, and TCRdb retains in-frame clones only, with some absent. The repertoire consists of roughly 190,000 clones, with roughly 80% occurring once and the leading ten covering 5.5% to 7.5%. The source material was peripheral blood. Receptors originate from a woman aged 40 to 50 with acute or convalescent COVID-19. Each CDR3 is given with its conserved first and last residue. The order of the fields is J gene, clone size, D gene, V gene, CDR3 DNA, CDR3 protein. The D gene is left open where the match is weak. Some rows mark clone size as missing; the rest say once, few, many or name a class of expanded clone.

TRBJ2-7	once	-	TRBV13	TGTGCCAGCAGCTTATCGGCGGGGGCGGGGGAGCAGTACTTC	CASSLSAGAGEQYF
TRBJ2-1	-	TRBD1	TRBV5-1	TGCGCCAGCAGCCGGACAGGGGCTTACAATGAGCAGTTCTTC	CASSRTGAYNEQFF
TRBJ1-5	-	-	TRBV19	TGTGCCAGTACCCGGGTCGGGGCAGGGGTCGGCAATCAGCCCCAGCATTTT	CASTRVGAGVGNQPQHF
TRBJ2-5	-	TRBD2	TRBV2	TGTGCCAGCAGTGAAAACCTAGCGGGAGGGGGAGAGACCCAGTACTTC	CASSENLAGGGETQYF
TRBJ1-5	-	TRBD1	TRBV6-5	TGTGCCAGCAGCCCGGGACAGTCCCTAGATCAGCCCCAGCATTTT	CASSPGQSLDQPQHF
TRBJ1-5	few	TRBD1	TRBV3-1/TRBV3-2	TGTGCCAGCAGCCAAGGGACAGGGAGGAATCAGCCCCAGCATTTT	CASSQGTGRNQPQHF
TRBJ2-5	-	TRBD1	TRBV7-9	TGTGCCAGCAGCTTAACGGCCCTAGGGGGCGCGGAGACCCAGTACTTC	CASSLTALGGAETQYF
TRBJ2-7	-	TRBD1	TRBV18	TGTGCCAGCTCACAGGACAGGGGAGTCTACGAGCAGTACTTC	CASSQDRGVYEQYF
TRBJ1-5	-	-	TRBV27	TGTGCCAGCAGTAAACGGGGGAGCAATCAGCCCCAGCATTTT	CASSKRGSNQPQHF
TRBJ1-2	-	TRBD1	TRBV5-1	TGCGCCAGCGCCGCTGGACAGGGGAACTATGGCTACACCTTC	CASAAGQGNYGYTF
TRBJ2-7	-	-	TRBV9	TGTGCCAGCAGCCCCCGCCGGGGGGTCAGGGGTGAGCAGTACTTC	CASSPRRGVRGEQYF
TRBJ1-6	-	-	TRBV28	TGTGCCAGCAGTTTAAGGGGTTACCCCCCCCTCGGGAATTCACCCCTCCACTTT	CASSLRGYPPLGNSPLHF
TRBJ1-5	-	TRBD1	TRBV28	TGTGCCAGCAGTTTGGGACAGGGTTACCGTCAGCCCCAGCATTTT	CASSLGQGYRQPQHF
TRBJ2-7	-	-	TRBV11-2	TGTGCCAGCAGCTTAGCGGCTCAGGGCTCCTACGAGCAGTACTTC	CASSLAAQGSYEQYF
TRBJ1-5	-	-	TRBV3-1/TRBV3-2	TGTGCCAGCAGCCCTCGAGGTAGCAATCAGCCCCAGCATTTT	CASSPRGSNQPQHF
TRBJ1-5	-	TRBD1	TRBV5-1	TGCGCCAGCAGCCTCGGACAGGGGGCCCATCAGCCCCAGCATTTT	CASSLGQGAHQPQHF
TRBJ1-2	few	-	TRBV6-5	TGTGCCAGCAGTAGAGAAGTTCAGGGGCGAGGCTACACCTTC	CASSREVQGRGYTF
TRBJ2-2	-	-	TRBV2	TGTGCCAGCAGGGCAGACATAGACACCGGGGAGCTGTTTTTT	CASRADIDTGELFF
TRBJ2-7	-	-	TRBV28	TGTGCCACCCTGGGGCTCTCCCGGAACGAGCAGTACTTC	CATLGLSRNEQYF
TRBJ2-1	-	-	TRBV3-1/TRBV3-2	TGTGCCAGCAGCCAAGTCCCGGATGAGCAGTTCTTC	CASSQVPDEQFF
TRBJ2-6	-	-	TRBV6-5	TGTGCCAGCAGTTCACAATTCTCTGGGGCCAACGTCCTGACTTTC	CASSSQFSGANVLTF
TRBJ2-1	-	-	TRBV11-3	TGTGCCAGCAGCTTGGGGGGAAATGTCGATGAGCAGTTCTTC	CASSLGGNVDEQFF
TRBJ1-3	-	-	TRBV9	TGTGCCAGCAGCGCAACGGGACTGGGCGGGGGCACCATATATTTT	CASSATGLGGGTIYF
TRBJ1-1	-	TRBD1	TRBV27	TGTGCCAGCAGTTTATATGGAGGGGGCAACACTGAAGCTTTCTTT	CASSLYGGGNTEAFF
TRBJ1-1	-	-	TRBV18	TGTGCCAGCTCACCACGGAGCGGTAACACTGAAGCTTTCTTT	CASSPRSGNTEAFF
TRBJ2-7	-	TRBD1	TRBV7-9	TGTGCCAGCAGCTTAGTCGGGACAGGGAAAGTCGAGCAGTACTTC	CASSLVGTGKVEQYF
TRBJ1-6	-	TRBD1	TRBV4-1	TGCGCCAGCAGCCAGCCCACAGGGGGATTAAACTCACCCCTCCACTTT	CASSQPTGGLNSPLHF
TRBJ1-1	-	-	TRBV5-1	TGCGCCAGCAGCTACATGCTGACAGCACCAAACACTGAAGCTTTCTTT	CASSYMLTAPNTEAFF
TRBJ2-2	-	-	TRBV30	TGTGCCTGGAATGAGCTTGACTGGGACACCGGGGAGCTGTTTTTT	CAWNELDWDTGELFF
TRBJ1-5	-	TRBD1	TRBV6-5	TGTGCCACTACATGGGGGGACAGCTCCCAGCCCCAGCATTTT	CATTWGDSSQPQHF
TRBJ1-2	-	TRBD1	TRBV30	TGTGCCTGCGGACAGGGCTATGGCTACACCTTC	CACGQGYGYTF
TRBJ1-3	few	-	TRBV6-6	TGTGCCAGCAGACGGGGCTCTGGAAACACCATATATTTT	CASRRGSGNTIYF
TRBJ2-1	-	TRBD1	TRBV5-1	TGCGCCAGCAGCTTACTCGGGACAGGGAACAATGAGCAGTTCTTC	CASSLLGTGNNEQFF
TRBJ2-1	once	-	TRBV12-3/TRBV12-4	TGTGCCAGCAGTCTCCGACTGTACAATGAGCAGTTCTTC	CASSLRLYNEQFF
TRBJ1-2	-	-	TRBV6-1	TGTGCCAGCAGTACTACATTACAAGACTATGGCTACACCTTC	CASSTTLQDYGYTF
TRBJ1-2	-	TRBD1	TRBV29-1	TGCAGCGTTGTCTTACAGGGGGCAGTTGGCTACACCTTC	CSVVLQGAVGYTF
TRBJ1-5	once	-	TRBV19	TGTGCCAGTAGTACCCGGGAGGTAAGCAATCAGCCCCAGCATTTT	CASSTREVSNQPQHF
TRBJ2-5	-	-	TRBV19	TGTGCCAGTAGTGGCGGTAACGGGACCCAGTACTTC	CASSGGNGTQYF
TRBJ1-3	-	-	TRBV7-9	TGTGCCAGCAGCAGAACAGGGAATGGAAACACCATATATTTT	CASSRTGNGNTIYF
TRBJ2-5	-	TRBD1	TRBV28	TGTGCCAGCGGTTGGGACAGGGGGTTTCAAGAGACCCAGTACTTC	CASGWDRGFQETQYF
TRBJ2-1	-	-	TRBV2	TGTGCCAGCACTACAGAGGGACTGGGTTACAATGAGCAGTTCTTC	CASTTEGLGYNEQFF
TRBJ1-2	-	TRBD1	TRBV29-1	TGCAGCGTTGTTTACCAACAATACAGACAGGGTGACTATGGCTACACCTTC	CSVVYQQYRQGDYGYTF
TRBJ2-3	-	-	TRBV12-3/TRBV12-4	TGTGCCAGCAGCCCGTACACAGATACGCAGTATTTT	CASSPYTDTQYF
TRBJ2-1	-	-	TRBV18	TGTGCCAGCTCAAAACAGGAGATAAGCGAGCAGTTCTTC	CASSKQEISEQFF
TRBJ2-3	-	-	TRBV5-1	TGCGCCAGCAGCGAAGCGATTAGGACAGATACGCAGTATTTT	CASSEAIRTDTQYF
TRBJ1-1	-	-	TRBV11-2	TGTGCCAGCAGCTTTGGGCCACAGGGCTATAGCACTGAAGCTTTCTTT	CASSFGPQGYSTEAFF
TRBJ2-5	once	TRBD1	TRBV5-1	TGCGCCAGCAGCCAAAATCCCTTTTCAACAGGGGCTAGTCGTACTGAGACCCAGTACTTC	CASSQNPFSTGASRTETQYF
TRBJ1-4	-	-	TRBV6-5	TGTGCCAGCAGTCGTGGGGCGAGGACTAATGAAAAACTGTTTTTT	CASSRGARTNEKLFF
TRBJ2-1	-	-	TRBV28	TGTGCCAGCAGTTTTTCGGAGGGGCGGGATGAGCAGTTCTTC	CASSFSEGRDEQFF
TRBJ2-7	-	-	TRBV11-2	TGTGCCAGCAGCACCCTACCTTACGAGCAGTACTTC	CASSTLPYEQYF
TRBJ2-7	-	-	TRBV15	TGTGCCACCAGCAGAGGGTCAGGGCCCGCCTACGAGCAGTACTTC	CATSRGSGPAYEQYF
TRBJ2-7	-	TRBD1	TRBV29-1	TGCAGCGTAAGAGGGACAGGGGACACCTACGAGCAGTACTTC	CSVRGTGDTYEQYF
TRBJ2-2	-	-	TRBV21-1	TGTGCCAGCACCAATTCACTGTGCCCGGGGGAAGGGGAGCTGTTTTTT	CASTNSLCPGEGELFF